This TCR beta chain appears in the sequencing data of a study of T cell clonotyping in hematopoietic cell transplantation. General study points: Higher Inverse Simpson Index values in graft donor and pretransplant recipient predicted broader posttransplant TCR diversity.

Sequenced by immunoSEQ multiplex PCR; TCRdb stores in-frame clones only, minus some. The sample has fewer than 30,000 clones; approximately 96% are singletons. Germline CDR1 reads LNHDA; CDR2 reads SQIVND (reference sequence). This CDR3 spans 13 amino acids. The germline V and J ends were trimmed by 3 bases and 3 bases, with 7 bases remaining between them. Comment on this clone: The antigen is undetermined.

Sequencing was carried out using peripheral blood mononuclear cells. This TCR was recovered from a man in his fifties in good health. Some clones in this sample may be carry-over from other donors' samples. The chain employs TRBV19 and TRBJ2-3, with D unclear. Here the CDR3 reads CASSIAGTDTQYF. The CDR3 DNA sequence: TGTGCCAGTAGTATCGCCGGGACAGATACGCAGTATTTT.